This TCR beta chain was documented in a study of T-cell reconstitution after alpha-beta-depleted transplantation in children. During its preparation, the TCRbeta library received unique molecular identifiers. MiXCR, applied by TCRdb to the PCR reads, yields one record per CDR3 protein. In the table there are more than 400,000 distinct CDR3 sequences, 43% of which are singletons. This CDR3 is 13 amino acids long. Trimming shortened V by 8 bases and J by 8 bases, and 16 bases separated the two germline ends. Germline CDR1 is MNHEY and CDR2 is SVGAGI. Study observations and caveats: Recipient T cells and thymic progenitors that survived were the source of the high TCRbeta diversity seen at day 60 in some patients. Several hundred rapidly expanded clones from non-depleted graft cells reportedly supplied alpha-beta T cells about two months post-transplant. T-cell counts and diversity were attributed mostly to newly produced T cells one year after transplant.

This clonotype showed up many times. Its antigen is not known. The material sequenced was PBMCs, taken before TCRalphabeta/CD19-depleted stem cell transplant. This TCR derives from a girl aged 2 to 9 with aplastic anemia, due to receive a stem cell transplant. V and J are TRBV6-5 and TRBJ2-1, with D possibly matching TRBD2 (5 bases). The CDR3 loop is CASALAGGYEQFF. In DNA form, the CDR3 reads TGTGCCAGCGCCCTAGCAGGCGGGTATGAGCAGTTCTTC.